Shown below are 23 T cell receptor beta chains from a single sample sequenced in a study of blood T cell repertoires in COVID-19. Clones were sequenced by immunoSEQ multiplex PCR, and TCRdb holds only the in-frame ones, with some missing. The sample has 200,000 to 250,000 clones, about 84% seen once; the top ten hold over 2%. Source material: PBMCs or T cells enriched from blood (not recorded which). These receptors originate from a woman aged 50 to 65 who had recovered from COVID-19.

The chain carries TRBV7-2 and TRBJ2-1; D is perhaps TRBD1 (5 bases). V lost 2 bases and J 7 bases, leaving 18 bases between the germline ends. The germline V gene encodes CDR1 SGHTA and CDR2 FQGNSA. The CDR3 spans 16 residues. CDR3 loop: CASSLLGQGLRNEQFF. The CDR3 DNA reads as TGTGCCAGCAGCTTACTCGGTCAGGGATTGAGGAATGAGCAGTTCTTC. The variable domain in full, with the rest retrieved from reference TRBV7-2 and TRBJ2-1, is GAGVSQSPSNKVTEKGKDVELRCDPISGHTALYWYRQSLGQGLEFLIYFQGNSAPDKSGLPSDRFSAERTGGSVSTLTIQRTQQEDSAVYLCASSLLGQGLRNEQFFGPGTRLTVL.

The V and J genes are TRBV7-2 and TRBJ1-6; D is unresolved. Trimming left V 1 base short and J 8 bases short, with 12 bases between. CDR1 SGHTA and CDR2 FQGNSA come from the germline V gene. The CDR3 runs 15 residues. The CDR3 DNA reads as TGTGCCAGCAGCTTAGTAGTCGGGGTCTATTCACCCCTCCACTTT. Protein sequence: CASSLVVGVYSPLHF.

This chain connects TRBV28 to TRBJ2-6; no clear D gene. This CDR3 has 13 amino acids. The V gene's germline CDR1 is MDHEN and CDR2 SYDVKM. This CDR3 reads CGILSSGANVLTF. For the CDR3, the DNA is TGTGGTATTCTTAGCTCTGGGGCCAACGTCCTGACTTTC.

This clone was found a few times. The chain couples TRBV5-4 to TRBJ2-7, with 12 bases aligning to TRBD2. After removal of 5 bases from V and 5 bases from J, the junction contained 8 bases not matched to a gene. The CDR3 has 15 amino acids. Germline CDR1 and CDR2: SGHNT and YYREEE (reference sequence). The CDR3 DNA reads as TGTGCCAGCAGAACCCCTAGCGGGAGGGCAGACGAGCAGTACTTC. Its translation: CASRTPSGRADEQYF. Supplemented by reference TRBV5-4 and TRBJ2-7, the full variable domain reads ETGVTQSPTHLIKTRGQQVTLRCSSQSGHNTVSWYQQALGQGPQFIFQYYREEENGRGNFPPRFSGLQFPNYSSELNVNALELDDSALYLCASRTPSGRADEQYFGPGTRLTVT.

V gene TRBV28 combines with J gene TRBJ2-7; 8 bases map to TRBD1. The trim removed 10 bases at V and 2 bases at J, leaving 10 bases unmatched. Germline V gene sequence: CDR1 MDHEN, CDR2 SYDVKM. The CDR3 covers 14 residues. The CDR3 nucleotides are TGTGCCACCTTAAGGGACAGGCCGACCTACGAGCAGTACTTC. Protein sequence: CATLRDRPTYEQYF.

The sample holds a few counts of this clone. V is TRBV19 and J is TRBJ1-2, with 10 nucleotides matching TRBD1. The V segment lost 4 bases and the J segment 4 bases; nucleotides outside the gene matches: 3. Germline lookup yields CDR1 LNHDA and CDR2 SQIVND (reference sequence). The CDR3 runs 14 residues. CDR3 residues: CASSNRDRGYGYTF. CDR3 in DNA: TGTGCCAGTAGTAACCGGGACAGGGGCTATGGCTACACCTTC. Together with reference TRBV19 and TRBJ1-2, the CDR3 gives the full variable domain: DGGITQSPKYLFRKEGQNVTLSCEQNLNHDAMYWYRQDPGQGLRLIYYSQIVNDFQKGDIAEGYSVSREKKESFPLTVTSAQKNPTAFYLCASSNRDRGYGYTFGSGTRLTVV.

This chain links TRBV5-4 with TRBJ1-2; 9 bases agree with TRBD1. CDR1 is SGHNT and CDR2 is YYREEE in the germline V gene (reference sequence). V lost 4 bases to trimming and J lost 4 bases; unmatched junction nucleotides: 5. The CDR3 sequence is 14 residues long. DNA of the CDR3: TGTGCCAGCAGCCTTGGACAGGGGATCTATGGCTACACCTTC. It yields the protein CASSLGQGIYGYTF.

The rearrangement uses TRBV11-2 and TRBJ2-5; TRBD2 is a possible D gene (6 bases). This CDR3 is built from 16 residues. The V gene lost 7 bases and the J gene lost 7 bases, with 25 bases spanning the gap. Germline V CDR1 and CDR2: SGHAT, FQNNGV. The CDR3 DNA reads TGTGCCAGCACCCGATTGGGGAGCGGGTCCTACGGGACCCAGTACTTC. Protein: CASTRLGSGSYGTQYF.

The chain combines TRBV30 with TRBJ1-4; TRBD1 might be the D (5 bases). The CDR3 consists of 14 residues. The ends were cut back, 3 bases at V and 12 bases at J, with 20 bases in the middle. Germline CDR1 reads GTSNPN; CDR2 reads SVGIG (reference sequence). CDR3 loop: CAWSAGGVRGELFF. As DNA, the CDR3 is TGTGCCTGGAGCGCAGGCGGGGTGAGAGGGGAACTGTTTTTT.

This clone was observed a few times. The chain carries TRBV4-1 and TRBJ2-5; the match to TRBD1 covers 7 bases. V gave up 4 bases and J gave up 1 base; unmatched junction bases: 9. Per germline, CDR1 MGHRA and CDR2 YSYEKL. The CDR3 has 16 amino acids. The CDR3 DNA reads TGCGCCAGCAGCCGTTACCGGGGACAGCCCCAAGAGACCCAGTACTTC. Translation gives CASSRYRGQPQETQYF.

This clone was seen only a few times. CDR3 in DNA: TGTGCCAGCAGTTTACGGGGCTACGAGCAGTACTTC. It specifies CASSLRGYEQYF. V gene TRBV28 combines with J gene TRBJ2-7; possible D gene TRBD2, 5 bases. This CDR3 is 12 amino acids long. CDR1 MDHEN and CDR2 SYDVKM come from the germline V gene. V lost 2 bases, J lost 3 bases, and 5 bases lay in between.

The chain has TRBV12-3 or TRBV12-4 and TRBJ1-3; no clear D. Trimming removed 5 bases from V and 4 bases from J, with 9 bases in between. This CDR3 has 13 residues. This chain's CDR3 is CASSPGNGNTIYF. CDR3 nucleotide sequence: TGTGCCAGCAGTCCCGGGAACGGAAACACCATATATTTT.

The rearrangement uses TRBV20-1 and TRBJ1-6; TRBD1 matches at 9 bases. V dropped 3 bases and J dropped 6; count of bases not matched to a gene: 6. CDR3 length: 15 amino acids. CDR1 and CDR2 from the germline V gene are DFQATT and SNEGSKA (reference sequence). CDR3 region: CSASSQGAGNSPLHF. The DNA of the CDR3 is TGCAGTGCTAGTTCACAGGGGGCAGGTAATTCACCCCTCCACTTT.

The chain links TRBV5-5 to TRBJ2-7, with D tentatively TRBD1 (5 bases). V lost 1 base and J lost 6, with 8 bases in between. Germline V gene data show CDR1 as SGHKS and CDR2 as YYEKEE (reference sequence). The CDR3 is 12 residues long. In DNA form, the CDR3 reads TGTGCCAGCAGCTTGCCTAGGGGCGAGCAGTACTTC. It translates to CASSLPRGEQYF. Variable domain in full (rest from reference TRBV5-5 and TRBJ2-7): DAGVTQSPTHLIKTRGQQVTLRCSPISGHKSVSWYQQVLGQGPQFIFQYYEKEERGRGNFPDRFSARQFPNYSSELNVNALLLGDSALYLCASSLPRGEQYFGPGTRLTVT.

The rearrangement uses TRBV7-2 and TRBJ1-2; perhaps TRBD1 as D (5 bases). The V end was cut by 5 bases, the J end by 10 bases, with 23 bases between. Germline-derived CDR1 and CDR2 are SGHTA and FQGNSA. CDR3 length: 15 amino acids. The CDR3 coding sequence is TGTGCCAGCAGCCTACGGGTTTTACCAGGGTCCGTCTACACCTTC. Amino acid sequence: CASSLRVLPGSVYTF.

The V and J genes are TRBV3-1 (or the pseudogene TRBV3-2) and TRBJ2-5, with 7 bases that match TRBD1. Germline CDR1 reads LGHDT; CDR2 reads YNNKEL (reference sequence). The V gene end was trimmed by 3 bases and the J gene end by 1 base; junction bases not matched to a gene: 8. The CDR3 runs 16 residues. CDR3 protein: CASSQRDRQGQETQYF. CDR3 bases: TGTGCCAGCAGCCAGAGGGACAGACAGGGCCAAGAGACCCAGTACTTC.

In DNA form, the CDR3 reads TGTGCCAGCAGTAGCGACAGGGGGATTGGGGCTGGCTACACCTTC. Amino acid sequence: CASSSDRGIGAGYTF. The chain recombines TRBV6-5 with TRBJ1-2; 9 bases line up with TRBD1. The ends lost 5 bases at V and 7 bases at J; junction bases unmatched: 11. Germline V gene lookup returns CDR1 MNHEY and CDR2 SVGAGI. The CDR3 is made up of 15 amino acids.

This clone was seen a handful of times. The genes are TRBV5-4 and TRBJ1-1; possible D gene TRBD1, 6 bases. The V end lost 3 bases, the J end lost 3 bases, and 12 bases lay between the germline ends. The CDR3 is made up of 14 amino acids. The germline CDR1 and CDR2 sequences are SGHNT and YYREEE (reference sequence). The CDR3 coding sequence is TGTGCCAGCAGCTCCCGCAGGGGCGACACTGAAGCTTTCTTT. Translation: CASSSRRGDTEAFF.

The chain couples TRBV30 to TRBJ1-4; D may be TRBD1 (6 bases). The germline V gene encodes CDR1 GTSNPN and CDR2 SVGIG (reference sequence). V was shortened by 3 bases and J by 8 bases, with 7 bases between the two germline ends. The CDR3 runs to 11 residues. The CDR3 nucleotides are TGTGCCTGGAGGGGGGCCGAAAAACTGTTTTTT. Translated: CAWRGAEKLFF.

The V gene is TRBV18, the J gene TRBJ1-3; weak D call: TRBD1 (6 bases). This CDR3 has 14 residues. V lost 4 bases and J 1 base, leaving 8 bases between the germline ends. Per germline, CDR1 KGHSH and CDR2 LQKENI. The CDR3 DNA reads TGTGCCAGCTCACAGACAGGTTCTGGAAACACCATATATTTT. Encoded protein: CASSQTGSGNTIYF.

For this clone: The sample contains more than one DNA sequence encoding this CDR3. The chain combines TRBV7-2 with TRBJ1-2; TRBD1 might be the D (5 bases). Germline assignment: CDR1 SGHTA and CDR2 FQGNSA. CDR3 size: 13 residues. Trimming left V 4 bases short and J 1 base short, with 7 bases between. CDR3 DNA: TGTGCCAGCAGCTCACAGGTTAACTATGGCTACACCTTC. It codes for CASSSQVNYGYTF.

The chain links TRBV2 to TRBJ2-5, with D perhaps matching TRBD2 (5 bases). Trimming pared 6 bases from V and 4 bases from J, leaving 12 bases between. The CDR3 length is 13 residues. CDR1 and CDR2 from the germline V gene are SNHLY and FYNNEI. This chain's CDR3 is CASRTLAVETQYF. The DNA of the CDR3 is TGTGCCAGCAGGACCCTAGCCGTAGAGACCCAGTACTTC.

Of note for this clone: At one end the junction does not follow the germline gene, possibly because of a read error. The chain combines TRBV30 with TRBJ1-1; a possible D gene is TRBD1 (5 bases). From germline, CDR1 is GTSNPN and CDR2 SVGIG (reference sequence). The length of the CDR3 is 11 residues. The CDR3 protein is CAWTIKGPRNF. The CDR3 nucleotides are TGTGCCTGGACCATCAAGGGGCCTCGGAACTTT.